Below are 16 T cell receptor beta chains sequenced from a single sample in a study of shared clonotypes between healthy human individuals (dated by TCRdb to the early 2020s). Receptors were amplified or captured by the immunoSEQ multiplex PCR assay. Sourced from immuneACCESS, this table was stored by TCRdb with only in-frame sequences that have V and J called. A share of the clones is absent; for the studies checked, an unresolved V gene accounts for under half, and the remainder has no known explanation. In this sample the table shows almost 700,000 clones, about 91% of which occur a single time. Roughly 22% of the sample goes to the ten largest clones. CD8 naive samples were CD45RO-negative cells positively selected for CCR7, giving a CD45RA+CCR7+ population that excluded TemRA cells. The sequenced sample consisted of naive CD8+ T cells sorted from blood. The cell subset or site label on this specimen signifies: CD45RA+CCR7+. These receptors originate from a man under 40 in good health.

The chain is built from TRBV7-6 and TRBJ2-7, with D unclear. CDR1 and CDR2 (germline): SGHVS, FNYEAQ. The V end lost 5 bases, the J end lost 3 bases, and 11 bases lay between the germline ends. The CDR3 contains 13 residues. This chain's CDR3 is CASSPTEIYEQYF. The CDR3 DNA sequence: TGTGCCAGCAGCCCGACTGAGATCTACGAGCAGTACTTC.

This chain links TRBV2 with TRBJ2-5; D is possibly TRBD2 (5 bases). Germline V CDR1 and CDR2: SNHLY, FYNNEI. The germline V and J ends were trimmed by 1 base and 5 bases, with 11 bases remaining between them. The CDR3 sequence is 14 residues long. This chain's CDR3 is CASSEGRVSETQYF. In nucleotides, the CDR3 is TGTGCCAGCAGTGAAGGGCGGGTGTCGGAGACCCAGTACTTC.

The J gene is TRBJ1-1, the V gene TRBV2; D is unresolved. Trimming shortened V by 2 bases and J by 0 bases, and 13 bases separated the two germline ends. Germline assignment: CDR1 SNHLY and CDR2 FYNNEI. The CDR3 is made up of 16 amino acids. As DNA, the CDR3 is TGTGCCAGCAGTGAATTTTTTGACCGGTTGAACACTGAAGCTTTCTTT. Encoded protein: CASSEFFDRLNTEAFF.

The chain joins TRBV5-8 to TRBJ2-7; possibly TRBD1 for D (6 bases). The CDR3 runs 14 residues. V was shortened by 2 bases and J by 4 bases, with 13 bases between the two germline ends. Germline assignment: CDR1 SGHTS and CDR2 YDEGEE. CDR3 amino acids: CASSLGGAVYEQYF. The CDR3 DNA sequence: TGTGCCAGCAGCTTAGGGGGAGCGGTATACGAGCAGTACTTC.

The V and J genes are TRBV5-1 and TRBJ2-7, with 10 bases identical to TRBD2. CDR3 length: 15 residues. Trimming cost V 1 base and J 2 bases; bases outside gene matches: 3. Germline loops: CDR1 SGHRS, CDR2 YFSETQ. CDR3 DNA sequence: TGCGCCAGCAGCTTGTTGAGCGGGAGGGCCTACGAGCAGTACTTC. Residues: CASSLLSGRAYEQYF.

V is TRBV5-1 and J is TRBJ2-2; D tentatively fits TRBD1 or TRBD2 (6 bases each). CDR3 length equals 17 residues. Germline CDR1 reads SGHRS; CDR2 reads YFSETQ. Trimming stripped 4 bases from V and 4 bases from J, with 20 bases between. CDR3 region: CASSPPKSGDSTGELFF. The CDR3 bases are TGCGCCAGCAGCCCTCCAAAGTCAGGGGACTCCACCGGGGAGCTGTTTTTT.

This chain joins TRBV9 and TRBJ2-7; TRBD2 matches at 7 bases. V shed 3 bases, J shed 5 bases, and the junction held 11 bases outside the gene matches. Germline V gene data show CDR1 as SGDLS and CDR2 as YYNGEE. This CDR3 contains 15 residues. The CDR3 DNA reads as TGTGCCAGCAGCGCAGCGGGACGCCCAAGGGACGAGCAGTACTTC. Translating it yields CASSAAGRPRDEQYF.

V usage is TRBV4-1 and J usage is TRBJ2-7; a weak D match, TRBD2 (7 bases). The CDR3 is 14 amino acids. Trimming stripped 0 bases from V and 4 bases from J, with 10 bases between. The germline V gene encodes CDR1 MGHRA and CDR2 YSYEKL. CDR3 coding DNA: TGCGCCAGCAGCCAAGAGGCGGGGGCTTACGAGCAGTACTTC. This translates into CASSQEAGAYEQYF.

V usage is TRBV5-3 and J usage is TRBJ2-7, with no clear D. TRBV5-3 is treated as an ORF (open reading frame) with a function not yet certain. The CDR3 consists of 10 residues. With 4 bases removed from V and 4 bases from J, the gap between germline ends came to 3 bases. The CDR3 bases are TGTGCCAGAAGCCGGTACGAGCAGTACTTC. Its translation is CARSRYEQYF.

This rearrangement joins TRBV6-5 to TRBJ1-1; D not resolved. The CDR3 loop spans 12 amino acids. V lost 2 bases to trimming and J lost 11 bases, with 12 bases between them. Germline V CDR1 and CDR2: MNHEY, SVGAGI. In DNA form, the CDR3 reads TGTGCCAGCAGTTACGGCACCGACGAGGCTTTCTTT. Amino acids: CASSYGTDEAFF.

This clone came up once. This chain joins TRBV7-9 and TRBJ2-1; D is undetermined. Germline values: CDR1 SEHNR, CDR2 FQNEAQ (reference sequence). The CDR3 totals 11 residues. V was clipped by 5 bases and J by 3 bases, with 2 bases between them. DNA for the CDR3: TGTGCCAGCAGCAACTACAATGAGCAGTTCTTC. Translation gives CASSNYNEQFF.

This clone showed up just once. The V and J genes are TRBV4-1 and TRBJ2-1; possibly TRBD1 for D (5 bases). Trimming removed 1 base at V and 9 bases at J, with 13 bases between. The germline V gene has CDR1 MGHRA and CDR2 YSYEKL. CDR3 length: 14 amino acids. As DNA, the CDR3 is TGCGCCAGCAGCCAAGTAGGCAGGGCCGGTGAGCAGTTCTTC. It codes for CASSQVGRAGEQFF.

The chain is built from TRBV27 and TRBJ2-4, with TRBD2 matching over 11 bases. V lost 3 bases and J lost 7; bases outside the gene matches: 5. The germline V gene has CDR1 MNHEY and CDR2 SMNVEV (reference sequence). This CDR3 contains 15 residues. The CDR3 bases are TGTGCCAGCAGTTTCATCACTAGCGGGAGTAACATTCAGTACTTC. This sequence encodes CASSFITSGSNIQYF.

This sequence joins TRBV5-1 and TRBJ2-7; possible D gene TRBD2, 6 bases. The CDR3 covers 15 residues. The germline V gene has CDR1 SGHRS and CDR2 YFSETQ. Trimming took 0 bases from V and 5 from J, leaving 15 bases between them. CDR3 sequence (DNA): TGCGCCAGCAGCTTGGGTCTGGGACTTGACAACGAGCAGTACTTC. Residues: CASSLGLGLDNEQYF.

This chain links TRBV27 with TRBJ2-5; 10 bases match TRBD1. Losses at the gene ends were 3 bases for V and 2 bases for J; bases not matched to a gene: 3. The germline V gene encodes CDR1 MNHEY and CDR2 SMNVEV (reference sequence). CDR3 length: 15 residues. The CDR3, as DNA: TGTGCCAGCAGTTTGGGACAGGGGAGTCAAGAGACCCAGTACTTC. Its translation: CASSLGQGSQETQYF.

CDR3 in DNA: TGTGCCAGCAGCTTACACGGGGCAGGGCCTCAGCCCCAGCATTTT. It specifies CASSLHGAGPQPQHF. V usage is TRBV7-9 and J usage is TRBJ1-5, with D tentatively TRBD1 (5 bases). The CDR3 totals 15 residues. CDR1 and CDR2 (germline): SEHNR, FQNEAQ (reference sequence). Trimming stripped 2 bases from V and 6 bases from J, with 14 bases between.